This paragraph reports one T cell receptor beta chain. No cognate antigen has been identified for it. Base qualities were left out, and no much larger clone turns up one base away. Taken with the paper, the label for treatment or condition translates to: PENTA 11 planned treatment interruption arm or continuous ART arm. Participants were children from the United Kingdom aged 2 to 15 years who had received at least three-drug ART for at least 24 weeks. Cryopreserved PBMCs with at least 5 million viable cells were required; a handful of candidate patients were excluded for low viable PBMC yield. Naive CD4+ CD45RA+ CD45RO- T cells were FACS-sorted from thawed PBMCs on a FACSAria III cell sorter. After sorting, cells were fixed, and RNA was extracted with the RNeasy FFPE kit and then with the RNeasy Micro kit. The germline V gene provides CDR1 SGHNT and CDR2 YENEEA. V and J lose 5 bases and 4 bases, and a span of 14 bases separates them. From the cysteine through the phenylalanine, the CDR3 covers 14 amino acids. Only the CDR3 portion is preserved as DNA: 42 bases, with reading frame beginning at the first base.

Receptors were amplified or captured by 3' RACE. TCR libraries were generated from RNA by a 3' RACE protocol incorporating unique molecular identifiers so that PCR amplification bias could be corrected. As many as 12 amplicon libraries were pooled and then sequenced on an Illumina MiSeq using v2 2x250 paired-end chemistry. As for how the authors treated the data: Reads were processed with Decombinator for assignment of V and J genes and CDR3, and barcode-based correction of errors and PCR bias was applied. Repertoires were subsampled to equal depth before Gini coefficient calculation using the R ineq package. CDR3 similarity was assessed with GLIPH, Hamming distance and a shared triplet metric. Clones were called with MiXCR by TCRdb after fastp trimmed the public reads at Q25, and only in-frame beta chains were retained. Rows with a matching CDR3 protein are joined into one entry that keeps the most common DNA and genes. TCRdb, not the authors, supplied the V and J calls. Here the sample has around 50,000 distinct CDR3 sequences; roughly 4.5% occur a single time. The ten largest account for approximately 0.7% of the sample.

These data originate in a study of HIV-infected children after antiretroviral therapy interruption (dated by TCRdb to about 2019). Concerning the study at large: All eight included children had a CD4+ count above 500 and a viral load below 50 copies/ml, with four on planned treatment interruption and four on continuous treatment. A median age of roughly 10 years was recorded in the interruption group, and a median age of approximately 8 years was recorded in the continuous treatment group. Exposure to EBV and CMV had been recorded for most participating children. Interruption-arm samples came from week 0, week 12, end of interruption (week 24 or 48), and about 3 years after study end. In the continuous-treatment arm, samples from corresponding weeks 0, 48 and 150 were analyzed. Alongside measurements of thymic output, the study compared TCR repertoires of children on planned treatment interruption with TCR repertoires of children on continuous antiretroviral treatment.

Broad study findings and their caveats: Minor non-naive CD45RA+ populations such as EMRA or stem memory cells might have been included among the sorted CD45RA+ naive cells. In naive CD4+ repertoires of PTI patients, reduced CDR3 sharing between time points was observed after interruption began, whereas many sequences were found to be shared between end of interruption and 3 years later. The low number of patients is a limitation and the data should be interpreted with caution. The naive CD4+ Gini coefficient rose by the end of treatment interruption, suggesting clonal expansion, and returned to baseline by 3 years.

In this chain, TRBV11-3 is recombined with TRBJ1-2; tentative D gene TRBD1, with 5 bases matching. The receptor comes from a pool of human donors with HIV. This specimen consisted of CD45RA+ CD4+ T cells from PBMCs, pooled from several time points, obtained from a donor given antiretroviral therapy, either interrupted or continuous. The cell subset or site label, read with the paper, signifies: naive CD4+ CD45RA+ CD45RO- T cells. The DNA sequence reads TGTGCCAGCAGCCGGAGAGACAGTCCCTATGGCTACACCTTC. Translated, this gives CASSRRDSPYGYTF.